This T cell receptor beta chain was captured by sequencing in a study of blood T cell repertoires in COVID-19 (dated by TCRdb to 2019 to 2021). Turning to the overall study: Collaborator samples came from the United States, Italy and Spain and covered acute and convalescent phases of COVID-19. The material from the prospective study consisted of cDNA or gDNA derived from T cells, B-cell-depleted T cells, or PBMCs. The dataset comprised deeply sampled blood TCRbeta repertoires from subjects exposed to, actively infected with, or recovered from COVID-19. The repertoires were released in a freely available public database meant as a resource for research on the immune response to SARS-CoV-2. Samples were obtained from the ongoing ImmuneRACE study (first 160 participants) and from about 1,300 subjects provided by 6 global collaborators. A de-identified subject ID, COVID-19 status, age in years and sex were almost always included in the sample metadata. HLA class I and class II types, where available, came from metadata supplied by the sample provider rather than from assay-based typing.

On the study overall, not on this receptor specifically: How much clinical and demographic metadata was included differed by source and by participant, and the metadata was provided uncurated.

The immunoSEQ Assay, a bias-controlled multiplex PCR, was used to amplify TCRbeta CDR3 regions from genomic DNA. In the authors' own workflow: The number of nucleated cells in each sample was estimated by amplification of reference gene primers within the assay. To quantify the absolute abundance of each unique TCRbeta CDR3 rearrangement, sequence reads were collapsed and filtered. For each sample, productive Simpson clonality was calculated by taking the square root of Simpson's diversity index across productive rearrangements. TCRdb mirrors the immuneACCESS table, restricted to in-frame sequences. Some clones are absent from its copies; in checked studies, under half trace to an unresolved V gene, and the reason for the others is unknown. V and J calls and clone size are as listed in that table; D and trimming were resolved from the DNA. The sample profile shows 200,000 to 250,000 clones; 80% to 90% of them were found once. In total, the top ten clones hold around 1.7% of the sample.

The CDR3 starts with the cysteine, ends with the phenylalanine, and has 13 residues. The only DNA kept is the CDR3, 39 bases in frame from the first base. The CDR1 and CDR2 encoded by the germline V gene are MNHEY and SVGAGI. V lost 4 bases and J lost 3 bases; the stretch between them is 9 bases long. Enrolling through a virtual design, the prospective study's participants ranged in age from roughly 18 to 89 years and lived across 24 United States geographic areas. To assign participants to cohorts, the prospective study relied on clinical history that participants themselves reported in a screening survey and a study questionnaire. Recovered participants in ImmuneRACE Cohort 3 were defined as having two consecutive negative NP/OP PCR tests, clearance from a healthcare professional, or resolution of symptoms. In the prospective study, whole blood, serum and a nasopharyngeal or oropharyngeal swab were collected from each participant by mobile phlebotomists. Over an approximately 2-month period, participants in the prospective study had the option of providing additional blood draws and questionnaires. Prospective study blood samples were shipped either frozen or at room temperature before DNA extraction.

Concerning this clone: Its antigen has not been determined. Per-nucleotide qualities are absent, and no much larger clonotype sits a single base away. The same CDR3 can be traced to other DNA sequences in this sample.

The sample comprised PBMCs or T cells enriched from blood (not recorded which). The chain was built from TRBV6-5 and TRBJ1-1; possibly the D gene is TRBD1, per 6 matching bases. The receptor was isolated from a middle-aged man who had recovered from COVID-19. The bases are TGTGCCAGCAGTTTCAACAGGGACACTGAAGCTTTCTTT. The encoded protein is CASSFNRDTEAFF.